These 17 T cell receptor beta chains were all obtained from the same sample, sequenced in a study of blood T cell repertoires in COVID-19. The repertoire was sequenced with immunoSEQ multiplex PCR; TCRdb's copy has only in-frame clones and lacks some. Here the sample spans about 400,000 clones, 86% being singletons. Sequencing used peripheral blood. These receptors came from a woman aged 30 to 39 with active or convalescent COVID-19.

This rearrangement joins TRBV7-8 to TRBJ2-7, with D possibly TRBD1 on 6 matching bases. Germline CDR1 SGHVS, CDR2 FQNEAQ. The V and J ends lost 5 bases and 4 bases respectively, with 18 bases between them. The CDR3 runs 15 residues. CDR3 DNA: TGTGCCAGCAGCCTTAACAGGGTTCTGGGGTACGAGCAGTACTTC. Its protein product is CASSLNRVLGYEQYF.

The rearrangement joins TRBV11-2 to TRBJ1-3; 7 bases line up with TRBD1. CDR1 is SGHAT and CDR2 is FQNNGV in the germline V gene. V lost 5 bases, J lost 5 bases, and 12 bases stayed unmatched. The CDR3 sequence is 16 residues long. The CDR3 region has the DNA TGTGCCAGCAGCCTCCCCCGGGACAGTGGCAGAAACACCATATATTTT. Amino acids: CASSLPRDSGRNTIYF.

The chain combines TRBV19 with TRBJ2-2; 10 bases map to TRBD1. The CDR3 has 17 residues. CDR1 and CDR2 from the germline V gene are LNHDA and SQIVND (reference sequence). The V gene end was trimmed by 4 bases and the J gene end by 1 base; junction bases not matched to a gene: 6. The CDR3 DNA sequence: TGTGCCAGTAGTAAGACAGGGGGCGTGAAGAACACCGGGGAGCTGTTTTTT. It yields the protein CASSKTGGVKNTGELFF.

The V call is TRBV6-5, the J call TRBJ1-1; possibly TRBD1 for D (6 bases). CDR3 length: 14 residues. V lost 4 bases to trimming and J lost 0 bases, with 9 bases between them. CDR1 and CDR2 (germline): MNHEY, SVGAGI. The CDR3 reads CASSSGDMNTEAFF. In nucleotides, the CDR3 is TGTGCCAGCAGTTCAGGGGACATGAACACTGAAGCTTTCTTT.

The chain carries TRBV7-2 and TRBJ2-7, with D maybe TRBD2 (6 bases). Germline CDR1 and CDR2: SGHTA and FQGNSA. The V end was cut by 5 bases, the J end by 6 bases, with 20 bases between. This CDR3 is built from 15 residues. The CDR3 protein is CASSIARRGVGEQYF. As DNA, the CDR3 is TGTGCCAGCAGCATCGCCCGGAGGGGTGTTGGCGAGCAGTACTTC.

For the CDR3, the DNA is TGTGCCAGCAGTGCGGGACAGGGGGTGTCTGAAGCTTTCTTT. Translated: CASSAGQGVSEAFF. The genes are TRBV2 and TRBJ1-1, with TRBD1 matching over 11 bases. The V segment lost 4 bases and the J segment 6 bases; nucleotides outside the gene matches: 4. The CDR3 is 14 residues long. CDR1 and CDR2 (germline): SNHLY, FYNNEI.

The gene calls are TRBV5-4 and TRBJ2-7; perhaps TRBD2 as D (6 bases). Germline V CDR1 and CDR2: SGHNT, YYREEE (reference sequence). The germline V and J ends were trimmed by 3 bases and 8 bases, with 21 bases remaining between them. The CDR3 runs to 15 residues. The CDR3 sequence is CASSWAGTADTQQYF. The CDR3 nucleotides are TGTGCCAGCAGCTGGGCCGGGACTGCTGATACGCAGCAGTACTTC.

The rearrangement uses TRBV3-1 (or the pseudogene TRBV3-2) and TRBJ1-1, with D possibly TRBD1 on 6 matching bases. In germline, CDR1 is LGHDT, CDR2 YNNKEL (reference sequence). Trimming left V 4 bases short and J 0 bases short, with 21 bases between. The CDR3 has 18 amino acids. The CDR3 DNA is TGTGCCAGCAGCCCGTCGGTTGGAACAGGGACAATGAACACTGAAGCTTTCTTT. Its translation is CASSPSVGTGTMNTEAFF.

The CDR3 spells CASFGTENTEAFF. For the CDR3, the DNA is TGTGCCAGCTTTGGGACAGAGAACACTGAAGCTTTCTTT. This sequence joins TRBV2 and TRBJ1-1; TRBD1 aligns across 7 bases. This CDR3 is 13 amino acids long. V lost 8 bases and J lost 1; bases outside the gene matches: 4. Germline V CDR1 and CDR2: SNHLY, FYNNEI.

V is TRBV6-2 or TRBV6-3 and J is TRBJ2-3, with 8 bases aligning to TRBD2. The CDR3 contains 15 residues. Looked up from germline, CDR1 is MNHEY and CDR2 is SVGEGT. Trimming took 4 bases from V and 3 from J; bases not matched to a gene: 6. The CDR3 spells CASSWERESTDTQYF. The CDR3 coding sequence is TGTGCCAGCAGTTGGGAGCGGGAGTCTACAGATACGCAGTATTTT.

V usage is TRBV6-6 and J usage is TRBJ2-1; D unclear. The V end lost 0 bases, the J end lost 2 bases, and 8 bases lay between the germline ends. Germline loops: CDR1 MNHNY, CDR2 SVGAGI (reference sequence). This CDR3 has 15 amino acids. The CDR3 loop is CASSYSGYPYNEQFF. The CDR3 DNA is TGTGCCAGCAGTTACTCGGGCTACCCCTACAATGAGCAGTTCTTC.

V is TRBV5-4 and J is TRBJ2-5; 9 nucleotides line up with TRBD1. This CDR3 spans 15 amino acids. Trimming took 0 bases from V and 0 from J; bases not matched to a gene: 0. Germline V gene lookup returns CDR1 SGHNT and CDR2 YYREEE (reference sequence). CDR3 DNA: TGTGCCAGCAGCTTGGGACAGGGGGACCAAGAGACCCAGTACTTC. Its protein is CASSLGQGDQETQYF.

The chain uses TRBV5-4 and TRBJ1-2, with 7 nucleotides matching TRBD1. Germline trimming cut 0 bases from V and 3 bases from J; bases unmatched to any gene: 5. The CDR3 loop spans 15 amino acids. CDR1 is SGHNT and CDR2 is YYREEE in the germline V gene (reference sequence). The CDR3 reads CASSLVDRQHYGYTF. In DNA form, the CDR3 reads TGTGCCAGCAGCTTGGTGGACAGGCAACACTATGGCTACACCTTC.

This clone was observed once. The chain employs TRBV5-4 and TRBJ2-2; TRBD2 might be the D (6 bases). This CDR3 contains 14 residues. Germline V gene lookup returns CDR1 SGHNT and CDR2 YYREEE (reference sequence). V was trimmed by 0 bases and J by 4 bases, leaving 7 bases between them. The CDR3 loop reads CASSLGLGTGELFF. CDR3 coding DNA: TGTGCCAGCAGCTTGGGACTAGGCACCGGGGAGCTGTTTTTT.

The CDR3 DNA reads as TGTGCCAGCAGCTTGGTTATAGTCTCTGGAAACACCATATATTTT. It encodes CASSLVIVSGNTIYF. This sequence joins TRBV5-8 and TRBJ1-3; D remains ambiguous. Deletions cut 0 bases from V and 0 bases from J, with 7 bases between. Germline V gene data show CDR1 as SGHTS and CDR2 as YDEGEE. The CDR3 length is 15 residues.

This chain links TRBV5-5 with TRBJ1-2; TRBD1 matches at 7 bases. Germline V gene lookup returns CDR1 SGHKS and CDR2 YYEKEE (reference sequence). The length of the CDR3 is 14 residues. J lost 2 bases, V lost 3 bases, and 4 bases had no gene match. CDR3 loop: CASSSTQGNYGYTF. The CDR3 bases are TGTGCCAGCAGCTCGACACAGGGGAACTATGGCTACACCTTC.

The DNA of the CDR3 is TGCGCCAGCAGGCCGGACAGTGGTACCACCGGGGAGCTGTTTTTT. This translates into CASRPDSGTTGELFF. V is TRBV5-1 and J is TRBJ2-2, with D tentatively TRBD1 (6 bases). The CDR3 consists of 15 residues. CDR1 SGHRS and CDR2 YFSETQ come from the germline V gene. The germline V and J ends were trimmed by 5 bases and 4 bases, with 15 bases remaining between them.